This paragraph covers one TCR beta chain sequence. The antigen remains unidentified. This specimen comes from a study of radiotherapy plus CTLA-4 blockade in lung cancer. The data were produced by immunoSEQ multiplex PCR, yet TCRdb's version contains in-frame clones alone and is incomplete. Of some 80,000 clones in the sample, under 85% were seen once. V was shortened by 7 bases and J by 2 bases, with 11 bases between the two germline ends. Germline V gives CDR1 SNHLY, CDR2 FYNNEI. The CDR3 covers 13 residues. The study, taken as a whole, reports: The best prediction of response reportedly came from early blood T cell clone dynamics, with interferon-beta. After treatment with radiotherapy plus ipilimumab, TCR clones that came from the tumor expanded in blood.

Alongside CTLA-4 blockade with ipilimumab, patients with chemo-refractory metastatic non-small-cell lung cancer received focal radiation. The sequence was collected from a human donor with non-small cell lung cancer who had stable disease on radiotherapy plus ipilimumab. This chain connects TRBV2 to TRBJ1-2; D perhaps matches TRBD1 (5 bases). The source material was peripheral blood, sampled from a patient treated with radiotherapy plus ipilimumab. DNA of the CDR3: TGTGCCAGCATTTGGGGCAGGAACTATGGCTACACCTTC. The encoded protein is CASIWGRNYGYTF.